The rows below give T cell receptor beta chains drawn from one sample of a study of cytomegalovirus exposure and HLA in healthy donors. Clones were read by immunoSEQ multiplex PCR, and TCRdb kept only the in-frame ones, dropping some. Its table lists tens of thousands of clones. The sample comprised PBMCs. These receptors originate from a male donor in good health and CMV-seronegative. CDR3s include the opening cysteine and the closing phenylalanine or tryptophan. D genes are given only for firm matches.

j_gene	d_gene	v_gene	CDR3aa	CDR3nt
TRBJ1-2	NA	TRBV15	CATSRGGGGDYGYTF	TGTGCCACCAGCAGGGGAGGGGGGGGAGACTATGGCTACACCTTC
TRBJ1-5	NA	TRBV4-3	CASSQRFEGVGPQHF	TGCGCCAGCAGCCAAAGGTTTGAGGGCGTGGGGCCCCAGCATTTT
TRBJ1-6	NA	TRBV11-2	CASSLQGRGNSPLHF	TGTGCCAGCAGCTTACAGGGCAGGGGTAATTCACCCCTCCACTTT
TRBJ1-2	TRBD1	TRBV6-5	CASGSGTGGNYGYTF	TGTGCCAGCGGCTCAGGGACAGGGGGTAACTATGGCTACACCTTC
TRBJ2-1	TRBD2	TRBV30	CAWSVGGANEQFF	TGTGCCTGGAGTGTCGGGGGGGCTAATGAGCAGTTCTTC
TRBJ1-2	NA	TRBV25-1	CASSEGAGLFYGYTF	TGTGCCAGCAGTGAGGGAGCGGGGCTCTTCTATGGCTACACCTTC
TRBJ2-5	TRBD1	TRBV4-3	CASSQGTGTQETQYF	TGCGCCAGCAGCCAAGGGACAGGGACCCAAGAGACCCAGTACTTC
TRBJ2-1	TRBD2	TRBV5-6	CASSPRGETSYNEQFF	TGTGCCAGCAGCCCCCGGGGGGAGACCTCCTACAATGAGCAGTTCTTC
TRBJ1-4	NA	TRBV7-9	CASSYAPGQATNEKLFF	TGTGCCAGCAGCTACGCCCCTGGACAAGCAACTAATGAAAAACTGTTTTTT
TRBJ1-1	NA	TRBV2	CASRDSMITEAFF	TGTGCCAGCAGGGACAGCATGATCACTGAAGCTTTCTTT
TRBJ1-4	NA	TRBV4-3	CASSQDRGAGGEKLFF	TGCGCCAGCAGCCAAGATCGGGGGGCCGGGGGCGAAAAACTGTTTTTT
TRBJ1-1	NA	TRBV4-1	CASSQEVLGEAFF	TGCGCCAGCAGCCAAGAGGTGCTCGGTGAAGCTTTCTTT
TRBJ1-2	TRBD1	TRBV5-1	CASSADRGRAGYTF	TGCGCCAGCAGCGCCGACAGGGGGCGAGCTGGCTACACCTTC
TRBJ2-7	NA	TRBV4-1	CASSQGGATYEQYF	TGCGCCAGCAGCCAAGGCGGGGCTACCTACGAGCAGTACTTC
TRBJ1-1	NA	TRBV18	CASSPLQGHTEAFF	TGTGCCAGCTCACCGTTACAGGGTCACACTGAAGCTTTCTTT
TRBJ1-2	TRBD1	TRBV7-6	CASSLGQGNYGYTF	TGTGCCAGCAGCCTGGGACAGGGAAACTATGGCTACACCTTC
TRBJ1-4	NA	TRBV7-3	CASSLGGNEKLFF	TGTGCCAGCAGCTTGGGAGGGAATGAAAAACTGTTTTTT
TRBJ1-2	TRBD1	TRBV18	CASSTGTGVGYTF	TGTGCCAGCTCAACCGGGACAGGGGTCGGCTACACCTTC
TRBJ2-7	NA	TRBV5-6	CASSLVGGLGEQYF	TGTGCCAGCAGCTTGGTCGGGGGGCTAGGGGAGCAGTACTTC
TRBJ2-3	NA	TRBV7-2	CASSLSTDTQYF	TGTGCCAGCAGCCTGAGCACAGATACGCAGTATTTT
TRBJ2-2	TRBD2	TRBV2	CASSVSSGYTGELFF	TGTGCCAGCAGTGTTTCTAGCGGGTACACCGGGGAGCTGTTTTTT
TRBJ1-4	NA	TRBV18	CASSPDRPTNEKLFF	TGTGCCAGCTCACCGGACAGACCAACTAATGAAAAACTGTTTTTT
TRBJ1-5	TRBD1	TRBV30	CAWSGQGEPPQHF	TGTGCCTGGAGTGGACAGGGGGAGCCGCCCCAGCATTTT
TRBJ2-7	TRBD2	TRBV19	CASSSSGGTYEQYF	TGTGCCAGTAGTAGTAGCGGGGGCACCTACGAGCAGTACTTC
TRBJ2-7	NA	TRBV6-5	CASSYGRTYEQYF	TGTGCCAGCAGTTACGGCAGAACCTACGAGCAGTACTTC
TRBJ1-1	NA	TRBV6-5	CASPCPTRGAFF	TGTGCCAGTCCATGCCCCACCCGAGGAGCTTTCTTT
TRBJ1-2	NA	TRBV18	CASSPPRNGNYGYTF	TGTGCCAGCTCACCACCGAGGAACGGGAACTATGGCTACACCTTC
TRBJ2-1	TRBD2	TRBV9	CASSPWALAGDLPEQFF	TGTGCCAGCAGCCCCTGGGCACTAGCGGGGGATTTACCCGAGCAGTTCTTC
TRBJ1-4	NA	TRBV9	CASSVAANNEKLFF	TGTGCCAGCAGCGTAGCTGCGAATAATGAAAAACTGTTTTTT
TRBJ2-1	TRBD1	TRBV18	CASRGQGYNEQFF	TGTGCCAGCCGAGGACAGGGGTACAATGAGCAGTTCTTC
TRBJ1-3	TRBD1	TRBV11-3	CARGGGGNTIYF	TGTGCCAGAGGGGGCGGAGGAAACACCATATATTTT
TRBJ2-7	TRBD1	TRBV27	CASSLQGATYSYEQYF	TGTGCCAGCAGTTTACAGGGGGCAACTTACTCCTACGAGCAGTACTTC
TRBJ2-7	TRBD1	TRBV15	CATSRDHGTGMYEQYF	TGTGCCACCAGCAGAGATCACGGGACAGGGATGTACGAGCAGTACTTC
TRBJ1-2	NA	TRBV6-5	CASSYSGQYYGYTF	TGTGCCAGCAGTTACTCAGGACAGTACTATGGCTACACCTTC
TRBJ2-7	NA	TRBV5-1	CASSLAATGPRDEQYF	TGCGCCAGCAGCTTGGCCGCTACGGGCCCGAGGGATGAGCAGTACTTC
TRBJ2-7	NA	TRBV4-2	CASSQDRTRGIAGEQYF	TGTGCCAGCAGCCAAGATAGGACCAGGGGGATAGCGGGGGAGCAGTACTTC
TRBJ2-5	NA	TRBV6-5	CASSYGGRLQETQYF	TGTGCCAGCAGTTACGGCGGCCGGTTACAAGAGACCCAGTACTTC
TRBJ2-1	NA	TRBV20-1	CSARANEQFF	TGCAGTGCTCGCGCCAATGAGCAGTTCTTC
TRBJ2-3	TRBD2	TRBV29-1	CSVDTSGDTQYF	TGCAGCGTTGATACTAGCGGGGATACGCAGTATTTT
TRBJ1-6	TRBD1	TRBV7-6	CASSSTGGSNNSPLHF	TGTGCCAGCAGCTCGACAGGGGGCTCTAATAATTCACCCCTCCACTTT
TRBJ2-5	TRBD1	TRBV5-1	CASRRKDVGQGVETQYF	TGCGCCAGCAGGCGAAAGGATGTCGGACAGGGGGTAGAGACCCAGTACTTC
TRBJ2-1	TRBD1	TRBV18	CASSRRTGENIDEQFF	TGTGCCAGCTCACGAAGGACAGGGGAAAACATCGATGAGCAGTTCTTC